This TCR beta chain was found in a study of tissue T cells after allogeneic stem cell transplantation. Losses at the gene ends were 1 base for V and 4 bases for J; bases not matched to a gene: 1. This CDR3 is built from 14 residues. Germline loops: CDR1 LGHNA, CDR2 YNLKQL (reference sequence). CDR3 sequences, V/J genes, frequencies and template counts came from survey-depth TCRbeta sequencing. Only in-frame clones appear in the TCRdb table, and some are missing; sequencing was by immunoSEQ multiplex PCR. The data contain about 320 clones, under 60% of them seen just once; the ten biggest clones take up 15% to 20%. On this clone: Its cognate antigen is unknown. Gene names refer to mouse genes. The CDR3 goes on 1 residue after the read ends, and that part is filled in from the germline J gene.

General study findings and limits: Blood and spleen captured only part of the tissue TCR repertoire. Anatomically similar tissues had similar TCR repertoires within each patient. This small cohort was clinically heterogeneous, and sampling depth was a limitation.

The gene calls are TRBV5 and TRBJ2-7, with 10 bases identical to TRBD2. The source of this sequence is a female BALB/c mouse in good health. The mouse strain carries the MHC haplotype H2-d. Input material: skin. CDR3 DNA (partial): TGTGCCAGCAGCCAAGGGACTGGGGGTTATGAACAGTAC. This gives the protein CASSQGTGGYEQY. The entire CDR3 is CASSQGTGGYEQYF.